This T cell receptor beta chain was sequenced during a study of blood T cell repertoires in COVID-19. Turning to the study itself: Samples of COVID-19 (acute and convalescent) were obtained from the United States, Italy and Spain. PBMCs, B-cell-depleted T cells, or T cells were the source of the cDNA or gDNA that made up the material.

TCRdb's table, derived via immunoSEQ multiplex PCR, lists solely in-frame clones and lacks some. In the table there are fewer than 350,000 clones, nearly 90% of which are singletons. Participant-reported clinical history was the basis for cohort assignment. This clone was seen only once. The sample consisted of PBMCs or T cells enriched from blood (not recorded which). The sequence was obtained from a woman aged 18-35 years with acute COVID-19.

The CDR3, as DNA: TGTGCCAGCAGCTTAGGACAGCTCACCTCCTACGAGCAGTACTTC. As protein: CASSLGQLTSYEQYF. The V call is TRBV11-2, the J call TRBJ2-7, with a possible D match to TRBD1 (5 bases). Germline V gene lookup returns CDR1 SGHAT and CDR2 FQNNGV. Trimming removed 1 base from V and 0 bases from J, with 10 bases in between. The CDR3 is made up of 15 amino acids.